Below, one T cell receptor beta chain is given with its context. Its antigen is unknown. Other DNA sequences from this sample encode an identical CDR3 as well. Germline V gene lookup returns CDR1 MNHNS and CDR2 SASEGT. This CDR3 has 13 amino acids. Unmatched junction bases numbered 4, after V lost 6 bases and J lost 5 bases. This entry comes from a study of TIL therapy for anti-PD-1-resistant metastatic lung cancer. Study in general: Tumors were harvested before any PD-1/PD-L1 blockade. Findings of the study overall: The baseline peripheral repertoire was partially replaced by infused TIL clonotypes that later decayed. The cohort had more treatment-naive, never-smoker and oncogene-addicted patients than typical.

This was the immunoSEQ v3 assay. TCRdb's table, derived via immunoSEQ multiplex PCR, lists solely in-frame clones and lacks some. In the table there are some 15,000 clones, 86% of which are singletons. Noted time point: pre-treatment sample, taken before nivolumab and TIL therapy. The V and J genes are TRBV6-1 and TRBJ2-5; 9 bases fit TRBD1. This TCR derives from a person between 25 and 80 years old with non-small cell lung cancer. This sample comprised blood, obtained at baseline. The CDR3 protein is CASSRDRDETQYF. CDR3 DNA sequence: TGTGCCAGCAGCCGGGACAGGGATGAGACCCAGTACTTC.